The clone carrying this T cell receptor beta chain showed up just once. This sample stems from a study of blood T cell repertoires in COVID-19. Overall study context: Acute-phase and convalescent COVID-19 samples originated in the United States, Italy and Spain.

Germline lookup yields CDR1 SGHVS and CDR2 FQNEAQ. Trimming removed 5 bases at V and 3 bases at J, with 14 bases between. The CDR3 consists of 15 residues. TCRdb's table, derived via immunoSEQ multiplex PCR, lists solely in-frame clones and lacks some. Of 90,000 to 120,000 clones detected, 65% to 80% appear once; the ten largest clones hold more than 4%. This rearrangement joins TRBV7-8 to TRBJ1-5, with D perhaps TRBD1 (5 bases). This receptor was identified in a man between 65 and 80 years old with acute or convalescent COVID-19. Specimen: peripheral blood. Written as DNA, the CDR3 is TGTGCCAGCAGCCCACTGGACATCTCCAATCAGCCCCAGCATTTT. Translating gives CASSPLDISNQPQHF.